The text below deals with one T cell receptor beta chain. The antigen is unknown. All donors qualified as healthy HIV-negative adults and had experienced no recent acute infections or vaccinations. The data originate from a study of shared clonotypes between healthy human individuals. Overall study: Donors consisted of a couple of women and a few men between 18 and 49. Regarding the study as a whole: Sampling covered blood only; tissue repertoires likely differ.

In the authors' workflow: Junction-only immunoSEQ data arrived without quality scores, meaning filtering differed. This table comes from immunoSEQ multiplex PCR, and its TCRdb copy is limited to in-frame clones, with some not included. V and J calls and clone size are given by that table; D and trimming were obtained from the DNA. The data show fewer than 500,000 clones, 75% to 80% seen once. Germline-derived CDR1 and CDR2 are ENHRY and SYGVKD. V shed 3 bases and J shed 3 bases, with 11 bases lying between them. The CDR3 extends over 14 amino acids. V is TRBV10-3 and J is TRBJ1-1; the D is unclear. This clonotype was obtained from a woman between 40 and 55 years old in good health. Some clones in this sample may be carry-over from other donors' samples. The sequenced material came from PBMCs. CDR3 bases: TGTGCCATCAGTGAAGGCCCGGCGGACACTGAAGCTTTCTTT. Its translation is CAISEGPADTEAFF.